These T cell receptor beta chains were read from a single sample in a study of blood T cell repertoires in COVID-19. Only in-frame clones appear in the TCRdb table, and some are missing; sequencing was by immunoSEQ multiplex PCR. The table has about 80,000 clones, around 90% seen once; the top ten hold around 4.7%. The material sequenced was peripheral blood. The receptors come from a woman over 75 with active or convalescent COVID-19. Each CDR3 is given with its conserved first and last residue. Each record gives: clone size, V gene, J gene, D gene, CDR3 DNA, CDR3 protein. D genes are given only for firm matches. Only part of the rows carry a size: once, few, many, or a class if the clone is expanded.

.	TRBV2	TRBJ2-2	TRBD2	TGTGCCAGCATCCCTAGCGGGAGGCCGAACACCGGGGAGCTGTTTTTT	CASIPSGRPNTGELFF
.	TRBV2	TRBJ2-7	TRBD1	TGTGCCAGCAGAGCCGGGACAGGGCCCTCCTACGAGCAGTACTTC	CASRAGTGPSYEQYF
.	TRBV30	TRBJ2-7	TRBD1	TGTGCCTGGAGTGAGTACCGGGACAGATATTACGAGCAGTACTTC	CAWSEYRDRYYEQYF
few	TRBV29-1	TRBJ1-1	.	TGCAGCGTTGAAGATCTGGCAGAAGCTTTCTTT	CSVEDLAEAFF
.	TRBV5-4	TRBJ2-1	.	TGTGCCAGCAGCAGCCGGGACACTAATGAGCAGTTCTTC	CASSSRDTNEQFF
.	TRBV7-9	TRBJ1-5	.	TGTGCCAGCAGCCCCGAGTCGGGGGATCAGCCCCAGCATTTT	CASSPESGDQPQHF
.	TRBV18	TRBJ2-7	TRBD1	TGTGCCAGCTCAGGACAGGCCGACGAGCAGTACTTC	CASSGQADEQYF
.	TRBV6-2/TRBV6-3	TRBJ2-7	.	TGTGCCAGCAGTTACAATGTAGTATCCGGCTACGAGCAGTACTTC	CASSYNVVSGYEQYF
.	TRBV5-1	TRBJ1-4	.	TGCGCCAGCAGCTTAGAGGGGGTCAATGAAAAACTGTTTTTT	CASSLEGVNEKLFF
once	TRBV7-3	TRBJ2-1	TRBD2	TGTGCCAGCAGCCCGACTAGCCGCAATGAGCAGTTCTTC	CASSPTSRNEQFF
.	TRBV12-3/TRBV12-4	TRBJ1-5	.	TGTGCCAGCAGTTTAGTGGAGGGCCCTCGGCATTTT	CASSLVEGPRHF
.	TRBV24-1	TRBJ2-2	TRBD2	TGTGCCACCAGTGACATAGCTAGCGGGAACACCGGGGAGCTGTTTTTT	CATSDIASGNTGELFF
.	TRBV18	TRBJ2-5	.	TGTGCCAGCTCCCCTGGGCGGGACCAAGAGACCCAGTACTTC	CASSPGRDQETQYF
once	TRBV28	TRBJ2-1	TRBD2	TGTGCCAGCAGTTTAGCGGGAGGGGGTTACAATGAGCAGTTCTTC	CASSLAGGGYNEQFF
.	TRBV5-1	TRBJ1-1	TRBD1	TGCGCCAGCAGCATACAGGGGTACACTGAAGCTTTCTTT	CASSIQGYTEAFF
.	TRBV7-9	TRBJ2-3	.	TGTGCCAGCAGCTTATTACGGGGAAGCACAGATACGCAGTATTTT	CASSLLRGSTDTQYF
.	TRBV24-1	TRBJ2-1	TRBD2	TGTGCCACCAGTGGTTCGAGGACTAGCGGGACCTACAATGAGCAGTTCTTC	CATSGSRTSGTYNEQFF
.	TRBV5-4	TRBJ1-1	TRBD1	TGTGCCAGCAGCCCAAGGACAGGGCAGAACACTGAAGCTTTCTTT	CASSPRTGQNTEAFF
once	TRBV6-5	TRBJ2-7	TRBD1	TGTGCCACCACCGGGGGACAGGGCCACTACGAGCAGTACTTC	CATTGGQGHYEQYF
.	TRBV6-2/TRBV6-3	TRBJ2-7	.	TGTGCCAGCAGTTACGGGACAAGTGACGGGGAGCAGTACTTC	CASSYGTSDGEQYF
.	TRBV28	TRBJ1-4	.	TGTGCCAGCAGTTTAACCCTGAACGGGGCTAATGAAAAACTGTTTTTT	CASSLTLNGANEKLFF
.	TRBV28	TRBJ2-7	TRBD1	TGTGCCAGCAGTCCATATCCGGGACAGGGGGCTATAGGGCAGTACTTC	CASSPYPGQGAIGQYF
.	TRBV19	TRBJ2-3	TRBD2	TGTGCCAGTAGGACAGCGGGGGCGGGCACAGATACGCAGTATTTT	CASRTAGAGTDTQYF
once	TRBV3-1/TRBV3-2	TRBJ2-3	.	TGTGCCAGCAATCAAGAGACTCTTAAGTCGGTGTACACAGATACGCAGTATTTT	CASNQETLKSVYTDTQYF
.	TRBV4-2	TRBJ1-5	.	TGTGCCAGCAGCCGGTCGACATCTGGCAATCAGCCCCAGCATTTT	CASSRSTSGNQPQHF
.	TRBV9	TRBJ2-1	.	TGTGCCAGCAGCGTAGAAGTAGCGATCTCCTACAATGAGCAGTTCTTC	CASSVEVAISYNEQFF
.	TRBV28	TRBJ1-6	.	TGTGCCAGCAGCCGGAACTCCGGGAAACACTTT	CASSRNSGKHF
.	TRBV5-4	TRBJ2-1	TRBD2	TGTGCCAGCAGCTCGGGGCAGCGGGATTGGTTGAATGAGCAGTTCTTC	CASSSGQRDWLNEQFF
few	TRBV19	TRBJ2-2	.	TGTGCCAGTACCACCACTTTGTCCGGGGAGCTGTTTTTT	CASTTTLSGELFF
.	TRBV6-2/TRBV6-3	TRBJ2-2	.	TGTGCCAGCAGTACTCCGCGGGACTCCGACACCGGGGAGCTGTTTTTT	CASSTPRDSDTGELFF
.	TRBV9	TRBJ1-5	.	TGTGCCAGCAGCGTAGTGCTAATGGGGAAAACTCGGGGGAGTAGAGGCAATCAGCCCCAGCATTTT	CASSVVLMGKTRGSRGNQPQHF
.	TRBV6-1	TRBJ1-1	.	TGTGCCAGCAGTCAGGGATCCGGCACTGAAGCTTTCTTT	CASSQGSGTEAFF
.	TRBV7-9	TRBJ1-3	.	TGTGCCAGCAGCTTATTAGGCCAGCGAACCTCTGGAAACACCATATATTTT	CASSLLGQRTSGNTIYF
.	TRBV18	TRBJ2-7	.	TGTGCCAGCTCACCTGGAAAGGGGCGCTTCTACGAGCAGTACTTC	CASSPGKGRFYEQYF
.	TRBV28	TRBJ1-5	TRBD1	TGTGCCAGCAGTTTTGACAGGGCTTCCAATCAGCCCCAGCATTTT	CASSFDRASNQPQHF
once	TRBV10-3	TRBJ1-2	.	TGTGCCATCAGTGAAACAGTTAACTATGGCTACACCTTC	CAISETVNYGYTF
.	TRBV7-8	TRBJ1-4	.	TGTGCCAGCAGGCCTTCAGGGGTTGGGGCTAATGAAAAACTGTTTTTT	CASRPSGVGANEKLFF
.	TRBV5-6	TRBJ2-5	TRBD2	TGTGCCAGCAGCCTGGGACTAGCGGGACAAGAGACCCAGTACTTC	CASSLGLAGQETQYF
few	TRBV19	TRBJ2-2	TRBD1	TGTGCCAGTAGCAAGGGACAGGGGGCGGGCACCGGGGAGCTGTTTTTT	CASSKGQGAGTGELFF
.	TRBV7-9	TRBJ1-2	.	TGTGCCAGCAGCTTAGATGGGGGCTTCTATGGCTACACCTTC	CASSLDGGFYGYTF
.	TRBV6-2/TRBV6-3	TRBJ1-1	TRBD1	TGTGCCAGCAGCCCAAGACAGGGGGCGAACACTGAAGCTTTCTTT	CASSPRQGANTEAFF
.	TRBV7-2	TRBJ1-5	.	TGTGCCAGCAGCTTAACGGGGAGAGAGCCCCAGCATTTT	CASSLTGREPQHF
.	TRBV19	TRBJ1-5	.	TGTGCCAGTAGTTTCCAGGGTTCCCCTGGGAAGCCCCAGCATTTT	CASSFQGSPGKPQHF
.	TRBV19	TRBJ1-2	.	TGTGCCAGTAGTTTGACATGGACAGACCCCTATGGCTACACCTTC	CASSLTWTDPYGYTF
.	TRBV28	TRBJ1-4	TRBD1	TGTGCCAGCAGTTTATCCAGGGGGAATGAAAAACTGTTTTTT	CASSLSRGNEKLFF
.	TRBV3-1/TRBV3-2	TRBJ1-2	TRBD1	TGTGCCAGCAGCCCGGGACAGGGCAGCGTCGGCTACACCTTC	CASSPGQGSVGYTF
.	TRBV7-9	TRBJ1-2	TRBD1	TGTGCCAGCAGCGAGACAGGGGGTTGGGGCTACACCTTC	CASSETGGWGYTF
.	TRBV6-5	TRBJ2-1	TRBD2	TGTGCCAGCAGGAGGGTACTAGCGGGAACCCATGAGCAGTTCTTC	CASRRVLAGTHEQFF
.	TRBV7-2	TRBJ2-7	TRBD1	TGTGCCAGCAGCCCGACCCGCCAGGGGGCAAGTCCCTACGAGCAGTACTTC	CASSPTRQGASPYEQYF
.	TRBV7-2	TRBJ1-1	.	TGTGCCAGCAGCTTATCCCAATCTGAAGCTTTCTTT	CASSLSQSEAFF
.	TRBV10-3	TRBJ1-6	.	TGTGCCATCCTGGACCCGGATAGGAGGGGACCCCTCCACTTT	CAILDPDRRGPLHF
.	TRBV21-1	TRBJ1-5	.	TGTGCCAGCAGCAAAGGCGGCGATAGCAATCAGCCCCAGCATTTT	CASSKGGDSNQPQHF
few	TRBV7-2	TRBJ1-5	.	TGTGCCAGCAGCTTACTCGGAGGAGTGGTGGGGTTGGGTCAGCCCCAGCATTTT	CASSLLGGVVGLGQPQHF
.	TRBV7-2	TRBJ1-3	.	TGTGCCAGCAGCTTAGGGGCAGGCTCTGGAAACACCATATATTTT	CASSLGAGSGNTIYF
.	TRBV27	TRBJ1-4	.	TGTGCCAGCAAAGGCCACGGACAGCTTAATGAAAAACTGTTTTTT	CASKGHGQLNEKLFF